One and the same sample provided the 13 T cell receptor beta chains below, sequenced in a study of cytomegalovirus exposure and HLA in healthy donors. In the PCR, 60 Vbeta and 13 Jbeta primers were used. Some clones are missing from TCRdb's copy, which holds only in-frame ones; the method was immunoSEQ multiplex PCR. Here the sample spans more than 110,000 clones, 80% being singletons. The source material was PBMCs. The receptors come from a man over 45 in good health and CMV-seronegative.

This clone was observed a handful of times. V usage is TRBV9 and J usage is TRBJ2-6, with 10 positions matching TRBD1. Trimming at V came to 3 bases and at J to 0 bases, leaving 12 bases not matched to a gene. The V gene's germline CDR1 is SGDLS and CDR2 YYNGEE. This CDR3 comprises 20 residues. The CDR3 DNA reads TGTGCCAGCAGCGCGGGGACAGGGGCGACTTTGTTCTCTGGGGCCAACGTCCTGACTTTC. This sequence encodes CASSAGTGATLFSGANVLTF.

This chain joins TRBV5-1 and TRBJ2-1; a weak D match, TRBD1 (5 bases). V was cut by 5 bases and J by 2 bases, with 14 bases left in between. This CDR3 has 15 residues. CDR1 and CDR2 (germline): SGHRS, YFSETQ. CDR3 sequence reads: CASRIDRMTYNEQFF. For the CDR3, the DNA is TGCGCCAGCAGAATAGACAGAATGACCTACAATGAGCAGTTCTTC.

V and J are TRBV9 and TRBJ1-5; TRBD1 matches at 11 bases. The germline gives CDR1 SGDLS, CDR2 YYNGEE. CDR3 length equals 14 residues. The junction had 3 bases not matched to a gene; V was cut back by 3 bases and J by 7 bases. The DNA for the CDR3 is TGTGCCAGCAGCGCGGACAGGGGGCACCAGCCCCAGCATTTT. It specifies CASSADRGHQPQHF.

The chain carries TRBV7-9 and TRBJ2-2; TRBD2 aligns across 9 bases. This CDR3 comprises 17 residues. Germline V gene sequence: CDR1 SEHNR, CDR2 FQNEAQ (reference sequence). The trim removed 9 bases at V and 7 bases at J, leaving 18 bases unmatched. In DNA form, the CDR3 reads TGTGCCAGTACTCGGTCACGGGCTAGCGGGACGTACGGGGAGCTGTTTTTT. Amino acids: CASTRSRASGTYGELFF. Using reference TRBV7-9 and TRBJ2-2 for the parts outside the CDR3, the full variable domain is DTGVSQNPRHKITKRGQNVTFRCDPISEHNRLYWYRQTLGQGPEFLTYFQNEAQLEKSRLLSDRFSAERPKGSFSTLEIQRTEQGDSAMYLCASTRSRASGTYGELFFGEGSRLTVL.

The J gene is TRBJ2-7, the V gene TRBV5-6; D is perhaps TRBD1 (5 bases). V was clipped by 2 bases and J by 3 bases, with 9 bases between them. Germline lookup yields CDR1 SGHDT and CDR2 YYEEEE. The CDR3 is 13 amino acids. This chain's CDR3 is CASSLGHFYEQYF. The DNA for the CDR3 is TGTGCCAGCAGCTTAGGACACTTCTACGAGCAGTACTTC.

The genes are TRBV5-8 and TRBJ1-2; D is undetermined. The CDR3 is 14 amino acids. The V and J ends lost 4 bases and 7 bases respectively, with 17 bases between them. The V gene's germline CDR1 is SGHTS and CDR2 YDEGEE. The CDR3 reads CASSREWRMGGYTF. The CDR3 DNA sequence: TGTGCCAGCAGCCGGGAGTGGAGGATGGGTGGCTACACCTTC. The whole variable domain, remainder taken from reference TRBV5-8 and TRBJ1-2, is EAGVTQSPTHLIKTRGQQATLRCSPISGHTSVYWYQQALGLGLQFLLWYDEGEERNRGNFPPRFSGRQFPNYSSELNVNALELEDSALYLCASSREWRMGGYTFGSGTRLTVV.

The V and J genes are TRBV9 and TRBJ1-1, with D hard to call. CDR3 length equals 14 residues. Between the trimmed V and J ends, which lost 4 bases and 10 bases, there was a span of 20 bases. Per the germline V gene, CDR1 is SGDLS and CDR2 is YYNGEE. The CDR3 reads CASSPSFGPGSAFF. The CDR3 region has the DNA TGTGCCAGCAGCCCTTCTTTTGGGCCCGGATCAGCTTTCTTT.

The genes are TRBV5-8 and TRBJ2-7, with D possibly matching TRBD1 (6 bases). Trimming took 5 bases from V and 0 from J, leaving 15 bases between them. Germline CDR1 and CDR2: SGHTS and YDEGEE. This CDR3 has 15 amino acids. The CDR3 nucleotides are TGTGCCAGCAGAATCCGGGACACATTCTCCTACGAGCAGTACTTC. Amino acid sequence: CASRIRDTFSYEQYF.

The chain recombines TRBV5-1 with TRBJ2-1; perhaps TRBD2 as D (6 bases). The germline gives CDR1 SGHRS, CDR2 YFSETQ. With 6 bases removed from V and 0 bases from J, the gap between germline ends came to 13 bases. This CDR3 has 15 residues. The CDR3 sequence is CASNLDGSSYNEQFF. CDR3 sequence (DNA): TGCGCCAGCAACCTAGACGGGAGCTCCTACAATGAGCAGTTCTTC.

The V gene is TRBV7-9, the J gene TRBJ2-1, with a weak D call TRBD2 (6 bases). V lost 4 bases to trimming and J lost 14 bases, with 15 bases between them. This CDR3 is 12 amino acids long. Looked up from germline, CDR1 is SEHNR and CDR2 is FQNEAQ (reference sequence). CDR3 nucleotides: TGTGCCAGCAGCTCCGTCGGGACTGTCAAGTTCTTC. Translation: CASSSVGTVKFF.

A note on this clone: The junction departs from germline at one end; a sequencing error may be responsible. The chain links TRBV19 to TRBJ2-1, with 12 bases aligning to TRBD2. Germline V gene lookup returns CDR1 LNHDA and CDR2 SQIVND (reference sequence). The CDR3 totals 13 residues. In DNA form, the CDR3 reads TGTGCCAGTAGTATAGTCCCTAGCGGGGGGGCGCTCTTC. This codes for CASSIVPSGGALF.

This chain joins TRBV30 and TRBJ1-1; D is undetermined. Trimming took off 7 bases at V and 4 bases at J, with 19 bases between the two ends. CDR3 length: 14 residues. CDR1 and CDR2 (germline): GTSNPN, SVGIG (reference sequence). CDR3 residues: CASNSNRPFTEAFF. The CDR3 DNA reads TGTGCCTCGAACTCTAACAGACCGTTCACTGAAGCTTTCTTT.

The chain uses TRBV9 and TRBJ2-7; D possibly corresponds to TRBD1 (5 bases). The germline gives CDR1 SGDLS, CDR2 YYNGEE. The CDR3 loop spans 14 amino acids. V gave up 4 bases and J gave up 4 bases, with 15 bases separating them. CDR3 DNA: TGTGCCAGCAGCCCGGACACAGGAGCGTACGAGCAGTACTTC. This codes for CASSPDTGAYEQYF.